This T cell receptor beta chain originates from a study of T cells in Graves' hyperthyroidism and ophthalmopathy. TCR beta CDR3 sequences were amplified from RNA transcripts. The HTBI primer set drove a first-round RT-PCR of the TCR CDR3. Via MiXCR, TCRdb re-called the multiplex PCR reads, giving one row per CDR3 protein. The data hold a few hundred thousand distinct CDR3 sequences, with approximately 14% observed a single time. There are many counts of this clonotype. No antigen is known for it. Broader study findings: Blood also held most thyroid clonotypes expanded beyond 0.001. Ophthalmopathy stood apart from stable hyperthyroidism in a 13 V-J model.

No ophthalmopathy progression within 18 months constituted stable Graves' hyperthyroidism. Patients showing uncontrolled infection, other autoimmune disease, pregnancy or lactation were ineligible. This TCR was sampled from a woman in her forties with Graves' hyperthyroidism. The sequenced sample was blood.

The CDR3 coding sequence is TGTGCCAGCAGTTTTTTGGACAGAAACTACGAGCAGTACTTC. Its protein product is CASSFLDRNYEQYF. The V and J genes are TRBV12-3 or TRBV12-4 and TRBJ2-7; TRBD1 is a possible D gene (6 bases). The CDR3 is made up of 14 amino acids. V was cut by 3 bases and J by 3 bases, with 12 bases left in between.